A single sample gave rise to the 7 T cell receptor beta chains below, sequenced in a study of T cell repertoires in cytomegalovirus infection. No antigen is known for these receptors. Via MiXCR, TCRdb re-called the reads, giving one row per CDR3 protein. The sample holds around 100,000 distinct CDR3 sequences, 42% seen once. The specimen comprised CD8+ T cells from cultured PBMCs, sampled from culture after CMV antigen stimulation. The origin of the receptors is a human donor in good health (CMV status not recorded). Some clones in this sample may be carry-over from other donors' samples.

To note about this clonotype: This could be a read error, since a much larger clone is one nucleotide away. The rearrangement joins TRBV5-1 to TRBJ2-7; 7 nucleotides align to TRBD2. Germline V gene data show CDR1 as SGHRS and CDR2 as YFSETQ. The CDR3 has 15 residues. J was trimmed by 2 bases and V by 3 bases; bases with no gene match: 8. CDR3 sequence (DNA): TGCGCCAGCAGCTCCGGGGGGAGAACAACCTACGAGCAGTACTTC. This codes for CASSSGGRTTYEQYF. The variable domain in full, completed from reference TRBV5-1 and TRBJ2-7, reads KAGVTQTPRYLIKTRGQQVTLSCSPISGHRSVSWYQQTPGQGLQFLFEYFSETQRNKGNFPGRFSGRQFSNSRSEMNVSTLELGDSALYLCASSSGGRTTYEQYFGPGTRLTVT.

V gene TRBV6-5 combines with J gene TRBJ2-7; perhaps D is TRBD1 or TRBD2 (5 bases each). Germline V lookup: CDR1 MNHEY, CDR2 SVGAGI. There are 14 residues in the CDR3. Trimming removed 2 bases at V and 5 bases at J, with 13 bases between. The CDR3 loop is CASSYGQGVDEQYF. The CDR3 nucleotides are TGTGCCAGCAGTTACGGGCAGGGAGTCGACGAGCAGTACTTC.

The gene calls are TRBV27 and TRBJ1-1; the match to TRBD1 covers 7 bases. J lost 2 bases, V lost 4 bases, and 1 base had no gene match. The CDR3 has 13 residues. From germline, CDR1 is MNHEY and CDR2 SMNVEV (reference sequence). For the CDR3, the DNA is TGTGCCAGCAGTTGGGACAGAAACACTGAAGCTTTCTTT. It is translated as CASSWDRNTEAFF.

This clonotype turned up a few times. This chain uses TRBV7-6 with TRBJ2-1; 7 bases are a match to TRBD2. CDR3 length equals 13 residues. The V gene's germline CDR1 is SGHVS and CDR2 FNYEAQ. Germline trimming cut 3 bases from V and 5 bases from J; bases unmatched to any gene: 1. DNA of the CDR3: TGTGCCAGCAGCTTTGGGGGGGACAATGAGCAGTTCTTC. This gives the protein CASSFGGDNEQFF. Based on the CDR3 plus reference TRBV7-6 and TRBJ2-1, the full variable domain is GAGVSQSPRYKVTKRGQDVALRCDPISGHVSLYWYRQALGQGPEFLTYFNYEAQQDKSGLPNDRFSAERPEGSISTLTIQRTEQRDSAMYRCASSFGGDNEQFFGPGTRLTVL.

The chain recombines TRBV6-4 with TRBJ1-2; D is possibly TRBD1 (5 bases). The ends were cut back, 9 bases at V and 7 bases at J, with 18 bases in the middle. The CDR3 runs 13 residues. Per the germline V gene, CDR1 is MRHNA and CDR2 is SNTAGT. CDR3 sequence: CASREVGRGGYTF. The CDR3 DNA is TGTGCCAGTCGGGAGGTGGGGCGCGGTGGCTACACCTTC.

This clonotype was observed a few times. The chain joins TRBV7-9 to TRBJ2-7; TRBD1 might be the D (5 bases). V lost 5 bases and J 2 bases, leaving 13 bases between the germline ends. From germline, CDR1 is SEHNR and CDR2 FQNEAQ (reference sequence). This CDR3 has 14 amino acids. The CDR3 DNA sequence: TGTGCCAGCAGCGGTCCACAGGATCCCTACGAGCAGTACTTC. This sequence encodes CASSGPQDPYEQYF. The full variable domain, rest sourced from reference TRBV7-9 and TRBJ2-7, is DTGVSQNPRHKITKRGQNVTFRCDPISEHNRLYWYRQTLGQGPEFLTYFQNEAQLEKSRLLSDRFSAERPKGSFSTLEIQRTEQGDSAMYLCASSGPQDPYEQYFGPGTRLTVT.

This clonotype was seen just once. V gene TRBV14 combines with J gene TRBJ1-2, with 7 positions matching TRBD1. CDR1 is SGHDN, CDR2 FVKESK, per germline. This CDR3 is 16 amino acids long. Trimming cost V 2 bases and J 3 bases; bases outside gene matches: 9. CDR3 protein: CASSQPGQANYYGYTF. Written as DNA, the CDR3 is TGTGCCAGCAGCCAACCCGGACAGGCGAATTACTATGGCTACACCTTC.